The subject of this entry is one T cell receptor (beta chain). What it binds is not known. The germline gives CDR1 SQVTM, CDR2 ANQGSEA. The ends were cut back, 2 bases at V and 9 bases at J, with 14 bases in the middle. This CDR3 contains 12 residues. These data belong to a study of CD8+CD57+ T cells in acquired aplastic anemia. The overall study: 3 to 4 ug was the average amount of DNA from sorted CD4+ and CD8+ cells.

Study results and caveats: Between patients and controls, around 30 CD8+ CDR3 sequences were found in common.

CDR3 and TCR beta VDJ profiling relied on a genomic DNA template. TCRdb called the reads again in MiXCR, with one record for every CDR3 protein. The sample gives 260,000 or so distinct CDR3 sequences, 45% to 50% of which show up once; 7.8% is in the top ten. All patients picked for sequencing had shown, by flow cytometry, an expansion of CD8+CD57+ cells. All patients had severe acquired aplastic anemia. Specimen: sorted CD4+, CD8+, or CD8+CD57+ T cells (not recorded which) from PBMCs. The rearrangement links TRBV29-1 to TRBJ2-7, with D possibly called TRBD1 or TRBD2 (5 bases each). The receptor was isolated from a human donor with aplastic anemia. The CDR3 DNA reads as TGCAGCGTTGAACCGGCAGGTGGGGGGCAGTACTTC. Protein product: CSVEPAGGGQYF.